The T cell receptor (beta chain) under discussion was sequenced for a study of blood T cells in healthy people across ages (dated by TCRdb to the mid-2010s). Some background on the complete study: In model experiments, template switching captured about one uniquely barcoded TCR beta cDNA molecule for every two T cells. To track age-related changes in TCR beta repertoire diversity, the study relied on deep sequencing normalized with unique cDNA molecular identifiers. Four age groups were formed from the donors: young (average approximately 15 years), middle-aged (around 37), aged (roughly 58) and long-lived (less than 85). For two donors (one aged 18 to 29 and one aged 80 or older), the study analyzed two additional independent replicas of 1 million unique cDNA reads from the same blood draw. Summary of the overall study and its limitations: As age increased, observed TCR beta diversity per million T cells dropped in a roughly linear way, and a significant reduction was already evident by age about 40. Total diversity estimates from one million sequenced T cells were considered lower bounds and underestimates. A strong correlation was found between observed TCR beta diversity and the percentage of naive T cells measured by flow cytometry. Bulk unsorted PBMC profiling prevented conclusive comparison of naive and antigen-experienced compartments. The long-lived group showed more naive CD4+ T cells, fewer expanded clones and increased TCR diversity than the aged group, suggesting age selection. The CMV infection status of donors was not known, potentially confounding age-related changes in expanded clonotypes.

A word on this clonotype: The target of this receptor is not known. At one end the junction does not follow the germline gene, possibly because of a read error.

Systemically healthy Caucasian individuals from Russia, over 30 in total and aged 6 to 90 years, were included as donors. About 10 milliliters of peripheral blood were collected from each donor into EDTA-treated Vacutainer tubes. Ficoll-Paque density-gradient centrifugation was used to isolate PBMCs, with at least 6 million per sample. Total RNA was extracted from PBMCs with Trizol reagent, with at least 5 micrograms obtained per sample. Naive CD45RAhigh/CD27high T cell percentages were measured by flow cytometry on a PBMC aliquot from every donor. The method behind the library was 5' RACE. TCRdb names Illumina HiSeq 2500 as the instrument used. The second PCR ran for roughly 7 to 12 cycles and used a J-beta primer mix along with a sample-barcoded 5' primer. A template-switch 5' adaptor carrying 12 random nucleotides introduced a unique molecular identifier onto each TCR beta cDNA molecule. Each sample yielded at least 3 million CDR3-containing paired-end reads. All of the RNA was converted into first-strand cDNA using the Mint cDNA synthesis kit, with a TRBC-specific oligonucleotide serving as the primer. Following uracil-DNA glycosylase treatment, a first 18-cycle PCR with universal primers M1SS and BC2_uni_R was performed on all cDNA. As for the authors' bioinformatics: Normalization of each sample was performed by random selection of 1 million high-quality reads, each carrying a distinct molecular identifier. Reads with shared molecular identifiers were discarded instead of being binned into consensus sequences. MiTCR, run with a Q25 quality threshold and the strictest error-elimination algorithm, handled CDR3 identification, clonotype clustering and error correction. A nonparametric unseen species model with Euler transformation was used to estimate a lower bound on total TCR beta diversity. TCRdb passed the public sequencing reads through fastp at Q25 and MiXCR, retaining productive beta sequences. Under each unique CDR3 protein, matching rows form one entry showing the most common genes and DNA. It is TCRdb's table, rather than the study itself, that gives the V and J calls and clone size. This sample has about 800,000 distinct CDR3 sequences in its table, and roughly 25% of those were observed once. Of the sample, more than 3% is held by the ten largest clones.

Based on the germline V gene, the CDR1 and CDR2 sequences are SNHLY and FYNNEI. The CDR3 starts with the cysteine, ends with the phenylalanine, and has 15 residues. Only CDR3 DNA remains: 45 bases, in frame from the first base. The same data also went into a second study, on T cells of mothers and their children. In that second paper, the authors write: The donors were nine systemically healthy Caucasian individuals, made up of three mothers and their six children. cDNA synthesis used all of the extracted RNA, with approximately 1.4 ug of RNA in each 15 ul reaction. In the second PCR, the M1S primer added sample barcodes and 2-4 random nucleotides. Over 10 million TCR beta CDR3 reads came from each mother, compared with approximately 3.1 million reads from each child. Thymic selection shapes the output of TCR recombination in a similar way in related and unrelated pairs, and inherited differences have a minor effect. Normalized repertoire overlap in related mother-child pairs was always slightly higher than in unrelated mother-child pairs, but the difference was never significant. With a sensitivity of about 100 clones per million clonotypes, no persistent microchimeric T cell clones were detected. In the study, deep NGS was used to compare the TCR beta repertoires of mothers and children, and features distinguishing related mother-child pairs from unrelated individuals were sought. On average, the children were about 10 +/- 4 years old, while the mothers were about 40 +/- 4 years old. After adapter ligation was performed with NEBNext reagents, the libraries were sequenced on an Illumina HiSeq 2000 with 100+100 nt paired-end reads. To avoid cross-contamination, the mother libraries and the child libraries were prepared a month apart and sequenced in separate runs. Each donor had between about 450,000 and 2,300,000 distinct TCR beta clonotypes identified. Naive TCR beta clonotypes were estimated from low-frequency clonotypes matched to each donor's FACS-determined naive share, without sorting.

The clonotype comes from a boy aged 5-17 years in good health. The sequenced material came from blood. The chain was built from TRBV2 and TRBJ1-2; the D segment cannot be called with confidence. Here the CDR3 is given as CAGSVSEVPNYGYTF. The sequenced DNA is TGTGCCGGCAGTGTCTCGGAAGTTCCTAACTATGGCTACACCTTC.